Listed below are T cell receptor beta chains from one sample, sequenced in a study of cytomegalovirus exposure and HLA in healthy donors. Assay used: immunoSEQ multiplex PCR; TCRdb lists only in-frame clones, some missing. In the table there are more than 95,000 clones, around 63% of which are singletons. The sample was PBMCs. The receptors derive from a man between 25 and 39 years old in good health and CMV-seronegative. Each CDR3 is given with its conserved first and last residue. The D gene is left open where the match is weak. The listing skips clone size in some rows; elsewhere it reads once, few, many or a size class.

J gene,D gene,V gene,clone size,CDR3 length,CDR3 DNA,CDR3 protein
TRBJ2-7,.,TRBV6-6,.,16,TGTGCCAGCAGATACCAAGGGAGCCCGAGCTCCTACGAGCAGTACTTC,CASRYQGSPSSYEQYF
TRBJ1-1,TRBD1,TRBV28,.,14,TGTGCCAGCAACCCCACAGGGGTGAACACTGAAGCTTTCTTT,CASNPTGVNTEAFF
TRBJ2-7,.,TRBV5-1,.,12,TGCGCCAGCACTCCAGGGGCCTACGAGCAGTACTTC,CASTPGAYEQYF
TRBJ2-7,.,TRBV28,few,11,TGTGCCAGCAGTCTCTCCCGCGAGCAGTACTTC,CASSLSREQYF
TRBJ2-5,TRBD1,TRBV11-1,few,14,TGTGCCAGCAGCTCAAGCACGACAGGGCAGACCCAGTACTTC,CASSSSTTGQTQYF
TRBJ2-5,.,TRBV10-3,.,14,TGTGCCATCAGTGAGTCGGTGGGAGTGGAGACCCAGTACTTC,CAISESVGVETQYF
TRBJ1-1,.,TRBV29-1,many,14,TGCAGCGTTGAAAAACGCCAGGGAGGCACTGAAGCTTTCTTT,CSVEKRQGGTEAFF
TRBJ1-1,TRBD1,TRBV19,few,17,TGTGCCAGTAGTATAAAACTTCGGGGGACAGGGGACACTGAAGCTTTCTTT,CASSIKLRGTGDTEAFF
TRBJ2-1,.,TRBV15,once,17,TGTGCCACCAGCTTCCTCACCAGGGGACCCTTGTGGAATGAGCAGTTCTTC,CATSFLTRGPLWNEQFF
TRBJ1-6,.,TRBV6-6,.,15,TGTGCCAGCAGTAAACAGGGAAAAGGCGGGTCACCCCTCCACTTT,CASSKQGKGGSPLHF
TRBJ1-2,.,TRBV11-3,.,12,TGTGCCAGCAGCCCGGGTCCTGGAGGCTACACCTTC,CASSPGPGGYTF
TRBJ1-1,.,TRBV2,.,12,TGTGCCAGCAGACTGACGAGGACTGAAGCTTTCTTT,CASRLTRTEAFF
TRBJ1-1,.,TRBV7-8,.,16,TGTGCCAGCAGCCTCCTAGGGGGGGGATTGAACACTGAAGCTTTCTTT,CASSLLGGGLNTEAFF
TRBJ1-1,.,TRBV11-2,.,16,TGTGCCAGCAGCTCCCAAGTTGGCACAGTGAACACTGAAGCTTTCTTT,CASSSQVGTVNTEAFF
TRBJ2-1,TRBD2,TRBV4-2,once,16,TGTGCCAGCAGCCAAGATATAGCTAGCGGGAGGAACGAGCAGTTCTTC,CASSQDIASGRNEQFF
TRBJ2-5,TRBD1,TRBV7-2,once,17,TGTGCCAGCAGCCAGGACAGGGGGTCGTCGGTACAAGAGACCCAGTACTTC,CASSQDRGSSVQETQYF
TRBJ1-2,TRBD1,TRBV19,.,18,TGTGCCAGTAGTACCCTAGGACAGGGGGCGCTCCCGGACTATGGCTACACCTTC,CASSTLGQGALPDYGYTF
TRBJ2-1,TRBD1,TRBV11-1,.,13,TGTGCCAGCAGCCCGGACAGGGACGGTGAGCAGTTCTTC,CASSPDRDGEQFF
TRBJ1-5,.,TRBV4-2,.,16,TGTGCCAGCAGCCAAGATTCTCAGGGTGGATACCAGCCCCAGCATTTT,CASSQDSQGGYQPQHF
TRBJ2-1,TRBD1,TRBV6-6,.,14,TGTGCTTCCCGGGGGACAGGGGGCCTCGATGAGCAGTTCTTC,CASRGTGGLDEQFF
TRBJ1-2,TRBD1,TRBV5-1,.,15,TGCGCCAGCAGCTTGAGGGGACAGGGGAACTATGGCTACACCTTC,CASSLRGQGNYGYTF
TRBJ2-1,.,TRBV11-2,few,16,TGTGCCAGCAGCTTTATGACAGTCCTATCCTACAATGAGCAGTTCTTC,CASSFMTVLSYNEQFF
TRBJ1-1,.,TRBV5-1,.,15,TGCGCCAGCAGCTTGGCCGCCAGTAACCCCTTAGAAGCTTTCTTT,CASSLAASNPLEAFF
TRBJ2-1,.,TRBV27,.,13,TGTGCCAGCAGTTTGACTAGGAGGCATGAGCAGTTCTTC,CASSLTRRHEQFF
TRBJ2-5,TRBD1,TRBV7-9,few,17,TGTTCCAGCAGCTTAGGGGTGGCTGGGACAGGGTCCGAGACCCAGTACTTC,CSSSLGVAGTGSETQYF
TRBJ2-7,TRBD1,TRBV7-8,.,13,TGTGCCAGCAGGCAGGGACAGGCATACGAGCAGTACTTC,CASRQGQAYEQYF
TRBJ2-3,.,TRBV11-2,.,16,TGTGCCAGCAGCTTAGACGGGAATCAAGGCACAGATACGCAGTATTTT,CASSLDGNQGTDTQYF
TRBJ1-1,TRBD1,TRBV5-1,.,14,TGCGCCAGCAGCAAGGAGGGGGCGAGCACTGAAGCTTTCTTT,CASSKEGASTEAFF
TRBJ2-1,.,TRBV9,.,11,TGTGCCAGCGGACTCTACAATGAGCAGTTCTTC,CASGLYNEQFF
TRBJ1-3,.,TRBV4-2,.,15,TGTGCCAGCAGAGACGGGGGGATGGGGGGAAACACCATATATTTT,CASRDGGMGGNTIYF
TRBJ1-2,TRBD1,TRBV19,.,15,TGTGCCAGTAGTAGGCCGGGACAGGGGGCCGGTGGCTACACCTTC,CASSRPGQGAGGYTF
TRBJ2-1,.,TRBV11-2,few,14,TGTGCCAGCAGCCCTTTACCCCAGGGCGATGAGCAGTTCTTC,CASSPLPQGDEQFF
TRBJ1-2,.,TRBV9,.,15,TGTGCCAGCAGTGTGGGTAACCAGGGTAACTATGGCTACACCTTC,CASSVGNQGNYGYTF
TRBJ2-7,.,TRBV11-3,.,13,TGTGCCAGCAGCTTAGATTACTCCTACGAGCAGTACTTC,CASSLDYSYEQYF
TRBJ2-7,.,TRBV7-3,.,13,TGTGCCAGCAGCCTCAATTCAGGGGGGGAGCAGTACTTC,CASSLNSGGEQYF